This TCR beta chain was captured in a study of CD8+ T cells in alopecia areata. Study details: Treatment of the treated patients consisted of oral tofacitinib, 5 to 10 mg twice daily.

Treatment here: oral pan-JAK inhibitor, 5-10 mg twice daily. In germline, CDR1 is SGHNT, CDR2 YYREEE (reference sequence). The CDR3 is 14 residues long. The V segment lost 4 bases and the J segment 3 bases; nucleotides outside the gene matches: 4. Sequencing relied on a cDNA template that was reverse transcribed from extracted RNA. This table comes from immunoSEQ multiplex PCR, and its TCRdb copy is limited to in-frame clones, with some not included. Of 110,000 to 150,000 clones listed, about 88% are singletons. The TCR sequence derives from a human donor with alopecia areata. The chain joins TRBV5-4 to TRBJ2-1; 7 nucleotides agree with TRBD2. The sequenced sample was CD8+ T cells sorted from blood, obtained at week 4, from a patient treated with tofacitinib. CDR3 coding DNA: TGTGCCAGCAGCCGGTCGGGAGGCTACAATGAGCAGTTCTTC. Translated, it gives CASSRSGGYNEQFF.